One and the same sample provided the 18 T cell receptor beta chains below, sequenced in a study of response to subunit inactivated influenza vaccine. TCRdb analysed the RT-PCR reads with MiXCR anew, one entry per CDR3 protein. The sample has almost 600,000 distinct CDR3 sequences, around 15% seen once; the top ten hold approximately 12%. Specimen: PBMCs from blood, collected roughly 12 days after vaccination. Receptor source: a man aged 45-65 years who received an inactivated influenza vaccine.

This clonotype showed up many times. V and J are TRBV5-6 and TRBJ2-5, with D possibly TRBD1 on 6 matching bases. V was pared by 4 bases and J by 1 base, with 17 bases between. CDR1 is SGHDT, CDR2 YYEEEE, per germline. The CDR3 consists of 16 residues. CDR3 sequence reads: CASSIPTGVFQETQYF. The CDR3 nucleotides are TGTGCCAGCAGCATACCGACAGGAGTCTTCCAAGAGACCCAGTACTTC.

This clonotype has just a few counts. The chain links TRBV10-3 to TRBJ2-5, with 7 bases fitting TRBD1. The CDR3 runs 15 residues. V shed 5 bases, J shed 0 bases, and the junction held 6 bases outside the gene matches. Germline loops: CDR1 ENHRY, CDR2 SYGVKD. CDR3 loop: CAISPRDSNQETQYF. The CDR3 coding sequence is TGTGCCATCAGTCCCCGGGACAGCAACCAAGAGACCCAGTACTTC.

Written as DNA, the CDR3 is TGCGCCAGCAGCCAGGCGGGACTAGCGGCCCAAGAGACCCAGTACTTC. Translation gives CASSQAGLAAQETQYF. The chain recombines TRBV5-1 with TRBJ2-5; TRBD2 agrees at 11 bases. The ends lost 4 bases at V and 1 base at J; junction bases unmatched: 6. This CDR3 is 16 amino acids long. Germline V CDR1 and CDR2: SGHRS, YFSETQ. Full variable domain (missing parts from reference TRBV5-1 and TRBJ2-5): KAGVTQTPRYLIKTRGQQVTLSCSPISGHRSVSWYQQTPGQGLQFLFEYFSETQRNKGNFPGRFSGRQFSNSRSEMNVSTLELGDSALYLCASSQAGLAAQETQYFGPGTRLLVL.

The V call is TRBV6-6, the J call TRBJ2-1, with D tentatively TRBD2 (5 bases). Trimming stripped 1 base from V and 7 bases from J, with 8 bases between. CDR1 is MNHNY and CDR2 is SVGAGI in the germline V gene (reference sequence). This CDR3 spans 13 amino acids. CDR3 region: CASSYFSGNEQFF. The CDR3, as DNA: TGTGCCAGCAGTTACTTTTCGGGGAATGAGCAGTTCTTC.

There are a few counts of this clonotype. The chain couples TRBV4-2 to TRBJ2-2, with TRBD2 identical over 12 bases. The J segment lost 4 bases and the V segment lost 1 base, leaving 4 bases of the junction unmatched. Germline-derived CDR1 and CDR2 are LGHNA and YNFKEQ. CDR3 size: 17 residues. This CDR3 reads CASSQVTSGSFTGELFF. CDR3 in DNA: TGTGCCAGCAGCCAAGTGACTAGCGGGAGTTTCACCGGGGAGCTGTTTTTT.

The rearrangement joins TRBV5-1 to TRBJ2-5, with no clear D. This CDR3 is 15 amino acids long. V was trimmed by 4 bases and J by 1 base, leaving 14 bases between them. Germline loops: CDR1 SGHRS, CDR2 YFSETQ. Written as DNA, the CDR3 is TGCGCCAGCAGCCGCGGTAGCCCGTCCCAAGAGACCCAGTACTTC. As protein: CASSRGSPSQETQYF.

This clonotype came up a few times. This rearrangement joins TRBV3-1 to TRBJ2-5, with TRBD2 matching over 7 bases. The V segment lost 4 bases and the J segment 7 bases; nucleotides outside the gene matches: 6. Germline CDR1 is LGHDT and CDR2 is YNNKEL (reference sequence). The CDR3 is 13 amino acids. CDR3 region: CASSRGGERTQYF. As DNA, the CDR3 is TGTGCCAGCAGCCGGGGGGGAGAGCGGACCCAGTACTTC.

The sample holds many counts of this clonotype. The rearrangement uses TRBV9 and TRBJ2-1, with D possibly TRBD2 on 7 matching bases. Trimming stripped 0 bases from V and 2 bases from J, with 9 bases between. Germline-derived CDR1 and CDR2 are SGDLS and YYNGEE. The CDR3 length is 15 residues. The CDR3 loop reads CASSVVGGPYNEQFF. Written as DNA, the CDR3 is TGTGCCAGCAGCGTAGTGGGGGGGCCCTACAATGAGCAGTTCTTC.

The chain combines TRBV29-1 with TRBJ1-3; unclear D gene. V shed 3 bases and J shed 4 bases, with 16 bases lying between them. Germline V gene lookup returns CDR1 SQVTM and CDR2 ANQGSEA. The CDR3 consists of 15 residues. As DNA, the CDR3 is TGCAGCGTTGATGGGAAGGGTGTGGGGGGAAACACCATATATTTT. Its protein is CSVDGKGVGGNTIYF.

V usage is TRBV12-3 or TRBV12-4 and J usage is TRBJ2-1, with unresolved D. V was trimmed by 3 bases and J by 3 bases, leaving 9 bases between them. The CDR3 loop spans 14 amino acids. CDR3 DNA: TGTGCCAGCAGTTTTACGGCCAGCTACAATGAGCAGTTCTTC. The encoded protein is CASSFTASYNEQFF.

The chain carries TRBV5-1 and TRBJ2-1; TRBD1 matches 8 bases. CDR3 size: 15 residues. The germline V gene has CDR1 SGHRS and CDR2 YFSETQ. J was trimmed by 6 bases and V by 1 base; bases with no gene match: 6. CDR3 sequence (DNA): TGCGCCAGCAGCTTGCGAGACAGGGGTACCAATGAGCAGTTCTTC. Protein product: CASSLRDRGTNEQFF.

This clonotype has a handful of counts. The V gene is TRBV4-3, the J gene TRBJ2-1; the match to TRBD1 covers 9 bases. The CDR3 is 16 amino acids. Germline lookup yields CDR1 LGHNA and CDR2 YSLEER. The J segment lost 5 bases and the V segment lost 4 bases, leaving 9 bases of the junction unmatched. The CDR3 region is CASSREPGQGDNEQFF. The CDR3 DNA reads as TGCGCCAGCAGCCGAGAACCGGGACAGGGAGACAATGAGCAGTTCTTC.

The chain recombines TRBV6-2 or TRBV6-3 with TRBJ1-1; D uncertain. CDR1 and CDR2 (germline): MNHEY, SVGEGT. The CDR3 sequence is 16 residues long. Trimming removed 8 bases at V and 1 base at J, with 20 bases between. The CDR3 DNA follows: TGTGCCAGCGTCAGTCGGACCGGCCGGGAGAACACTGAAGCTTTCTTT. Encoded protein: CASVSRTGRENTEAFF.

This CDR3 reads CASSRVPEGHEQYF. The CDR3 region has the DNA TGTGCCAGCAGCCGGGTGCCGGAGGGCCACGAGCAGTACTTC. The rearrangement joins TRBV3-1 to TRBJ2-7; D may be TRBD2 (6 bases). CDR3 length: 14 amino acids. Per germline, CDR1 LGHDT and CDR2 YNNKEL (reference sequence). Trimming left V 4 bases short and J 5 bases short, with 15 bases between.

The chain carries TRBV3-1 and TRBJ2-3; weak D call: TRBD2 (5 bases). CDR3 length: 16 amino acids. Trimming took 4 bases from V and 4 from J, leaving 18 bases between them. The germline gives CDR1 LGHDT, CDR2 YNNKEL (reference sequence). Here the CDR3 reads CASSPVIGGSADTQYF. CDR3 nucleotides: TGTGCCAGCAGCCCGGTGATAGGAGGATCGGCAGATACGCAGTATTTT.

This clonotype has a count of ten or more. V usage is TRBV12-3 or TRBV12-4 and J usage is TRBJ1-4; D unresolved. V was clipped by 2 bases and J by 8 bases, with 3 bases between them. The CDR3 spans 11 residues. CDR3 nucleotides: TGTGCCAGCAGTTTATACGAAAAACTGTTTTTT. Translated: CASSLYEKLFF.

This clonotype was observed many times. The chain links TRBV4-1 to TRBJ2-3; possibly TRBD2 for D (6 bases). The CDR3 is 17 residues long. CDR1 and CDR2 from the germline V gene are MGHRA and YSYEKL. Trimming stripped 6 bases from V and 0 bases from J, with 19 bases between. In DNA form, the CDR3 reads TGCGCCAGCAGTTTCTTTGGTGGCGGGATCAGCACAGATACGCAGTATTTT. It codes for CASSFFGGGISTDTQYF.

This sequence joins TRBV7-2 and TRBJ1-1, with no clear D. Trimming left V 1 base short and J 0 bases short, with 9 bases between. Germline V CDR1 and CDR2: SGHTA, FQGNSA. This CDR3 region has 15 residues. CDR3 bases: TGTGCCAGCAGCTTAGTAGGCAGCATGAACACTGAAGCTTTCTTT. This gives the protein CASSLVGSMNTEAFF.